This is a list of T cell receptor beta chains from one sample in a study of blood T cells in healthy people across ages. TCRdb re-called the 5' RACE reads through MiXCR, storing one row per CDR3 protein. The profile shows hundreds of thousands of distinct CDR3 sequences, approximately 30% of them singletons. Sequenced input: blood. These receptor sequences come from a woman over 75 in good health. CDR3s include the opening cysteine and the closing phenylalanine or tryptophan. The D gene is left open where the match is weak. Size is stated for part of the rows, as once, few or many counts, or as a class when the clone is expanded.

D: -; V: TRBV12-3/TRBV12-4; J: TRBJ1-1; size: -; CDR3: CASSFRGIEAFF; DNA: TGTGCCAGCAGTTTTAGGGGAATTGAAGCTTTCTTT
D: -; V: TRBV9; J: TRBJ2-3; size: many; CDR3: CASSVGRGSTDTQYF; DNA: TGTGCCAGCAGCGTAGGTAGGGGGAGCACAGATACGCAGTATTTT
D: -; V: TRBV6-6; J: TRBJ2-5; size: few; CDR3: CASSYPMGETQYF; DNA: TGTGCCAGCAGTTACCCCATGGGAGAGACCCAGTACTTC
D: TRBD1; V: TRBV28; J: TRBJ2-1; size: once; CDR3: CASRETGSNERFF; DNA: TGTGCCAGCAGGGAGACAGGGAGCAATGAGCGGTTCTTC
D: TRBD1; V: TRBV12-3/TRBV12-4; J: TRBJ1-4; size: once; CDR3: CASRRTGIEELFF; DNA: TGTGCCAGCAGGAGGACAGGGATTGAGGAACTGTTTTTT
D: TRBD1; V: TRBV6-6; J: TRBJ1-6; size: -; CDR3: CASSYLLDRAHNSPLHF; DNA: TGTGCCAGCAGTTACCTCCTCGACAGGGCTCATAATTCACCCCTCCACTTT
D: TRBD1; V: TRBV5-1; J: TRBJ1-6; size: -; CDR3: CASSLAATGAVGSPLHF; DNA: TGCGCCAGCAGCCTGGCCGCGACAGGGGCGGTTGGTTCACCCCTCCACTTT
D: -; V: TRBV3-1; J: TRBJ2-3; size: few; CDR3: CASILQGSDGISTDTQYF; DNA: TGTGCCAGCATCCTCCAGGGTAGCGACGGGATTAGCACAGATACGCAGTATTTT
D: -; V: TRBV5-1; J: TRBJ1-4; size: -; CDR3: CASSLGPGKLFF; DNA: TGCGCCAGCAGCTTAGGGCCGGGAAAACTGTTTTTT
D: -; V: TRBV20-1; J: TRBJ2-1; size: -; CDR3: CSASYSYNEQFF; DNA: TGCAGTGCTAGCTACTCCTACAATGAGCAGTTCTTC
D: -; V: TRBV7-2; J: TRBJ1-4; size: -; CDR3: CASSLLPDEKLFF; DNA: TGTGCCAGCAGCCTCCTCCCCGATGAAAAACTGTTTTTT
D: -; V: TRBV19; J: TRBJ2-1; size: -; CDR3: CASSITGLSGQFF; DNA: TGTGCCAGTAGTATTACGGGGTTGAGTGGGCAGTTCTTC
D: -; V: TRBV5-4; J: TRBJ2-3; size: many; CDR3: CASSTRGTDTQYF; DNA: TGTGCCAGCAGCACCCGGGGCACAGATACGCAGTATTTT
D: TRBD1; V: TRBV10-3; J: TRBJ2-5; size: many; CDR3: CAISRLAGQGAETQYF; DNA: TGTGCCATCAGTCGACTCGCCGGACAGGGGGCAGAGACCCAGTACTTC
D: TRBD2; V: TRBV4-2; J: TRBJ2-3; size: few; CDR3: CASSPQQRGAGDTQYF; DNA: TGTGCCAGCAGCCCCCAACAGCGGGGGGCCGGGGATACGCAGTATTTT
D: -; V: TRBV4-2; J: TRBJ1-1; size: -; CDR3: CASSPTPRDGTEAFF; DNA: TGTGCCAGCAGCCCTACCCCCAGGGACGGCACTGAAGCTTTCTTT
D: -; V: TRBV4-2; J: TRBJ2-1; size: many; CDR3: CASSRDRTLGNEQFF; DNA: TGTGCCAGCAGCCGAGACAGGACCCTAGGCAATGAGCAGTTCTTC
D: -; V: TRBV2; J: TRBJ2-7; size: many; CDR3: CASRGDTRGSYEQYF; DNA: TGTGCCAGCAGGGGGGACACGCGTGGGTCCTACGAGCAGTACTTC
D: -; V: TRBV6-1; J: TRBJ2-2; size: -; CDR3: CASRVRVDRELFF; DNA: TGTGCCAGCAGGGTCAGGGTGGACCGGGAGCTGTTTTTT
D: TRBD1; V: TRBV7-2; J: TRBJ1-2; size: few; CDR3: CASSLGQGTNGYTF; DNA: TGTGCCAGCAGCTTAGGACAGGGCACCAATGGCTACACCTTC
D: -; V: TRBV29-1; J: TRBJ2-1; size: -; CDR3: CSVEGIRAVSYNEQFF; DNA: TGCAGCGTTGAAGGCATTCGGGCGGTATCCTACAATGAGCAGTTCTTC
D: -; V: TRBV5-1; J: TRBJ1-5; size: many; CDR3: CASSPSSQGGQPQHF; DNA: TGCGCCAGCAGCCCGTCTTCACAGGGTGGCCAGCCCCAGCATTTT
D: TRBD2; V: TRBV20-1; J: TRBJ2-5; size: many; CDR3: CSAPHLAGGEETQYF; DNA: TGCAGTGCTCCACATCTAGCGGGGGGCGAAGAGACCCAGTACTTC
D: -; V: TRBV27; J: TRBJ1-3; size: few; CDR3: CASSLSVGTGNTIYF; DNA: TGTGCCAGCAGTTTATCGGTCGGGACTGGAAACACCATATATTTT
D: -; V: TRBV3-1; J: TRBJ1-5; size: few; CDR3: CASSQELGGGVNQPQHF; DNA: TGTGCCAGCAGCCAAGAGTTGGGGGGGGGCGTCAATCAGCCCCAGCATTTT
D: -; V: TRBV20-1; J: TRBJ1-2; size: many; CDR3: CSTPSRGYGYTF; DNA: TGCAGTACCCCCTCCCGGGGCTATGGCTACACCTTC
D: TRBD1; V: TRBV9; J: TRBJ1-1; size: -; CDR3: CASSPELRQGDTEAFF; DNA: TGTGCCAGCAGCCCGGAATTACGACAGGGGGACACTGAAGCTTTCTTT
D: -; V: TRBV5-1; J: TRBJ1-2; size: many; CDR3: CASSSNIDYGYTF; DNA: TGCGCCAGCAGCTCGAACATAGACTATGGCTACACCTTC
D: -; V: TRBV7-2; J: TRBJ2-7; size: -; CDR3: CASSYDRSTYEQYF; DNA: TGTGCCAGCAGCTATGACAGATCGACCTACGAGCAGTACTTC
D: TRBD1; V: TRBV7-6; J: TRBJ1-2; size: once; CDR3: CASSLAPDRGGYTF; DNA: TGTGCCAGCAGCTTAGCCCCAGACAGGGGAGGCTACACCTTC
D: TRBD2; V: TRBV4-1; J: TRBJ2-1; size: few; CDR3: CASSQAAGGSYNEQFF; DNA: TGCGCCAGCAGCCAAGCGGCGGGGGGCTCCTACAATGAGCAGTTCTTC
D: TRBD1; V: TRBV13; J: TRBJ2-2; size: -; CDR3: CASSYDRADTGELFF; DNA: TGTGCCAGCAGCTATGACAGGGCTGACACCGGGGAGCTGTTTTTT